The clone carrying this TCR beta chain was detected ten times or more. Its matching antigen is unknown. The investigators reverse transcribed all of the isolated RNA, so they sequenced expressed TCRB transcripts. An average of about 3.57 million reads was obtained for naive, central memory and regulatory T cell samples. Profiling relied on immunoSEQ multiplex PCR, and the TCRdb table lists in-frame clones only, not all of them. This sample carries 140,000 to 150,000 clones, roughly an eighth of them seen once, and the ten largest clones take under 1.5%. This specimen belongs to a study of beta chain features in type 1 diabetes. On the study more broadly: The samples had more than 95 million sorted cells examined in all. Study outcomes and limitations: Patients with Type 1 diabetes showed moderately but significantly shorter TCRB CDR3s in all four CD4+ subsets. Type 1 diabetes patients had VDJ junctions that carried fewer insertions and more deletions.

The CDR3 has 15 residues. Per germline, CDR1 SGHVS and CDR2 FQNEAQ. V was pared by 7 bases and J by 1 base, with 9 bases of the junction left unmatched. This TCR was sampled from a man between 18 and 35 years old with type 1 diabetes. The J gene is TRBJ1-1, the V gene TRBV7-8, with 7 positions matching TRBD1. The sequenced material came from central memory CD4+ T cells from blood. The CDR3 DNA follows: TGTGCCAGCACCCTGTCAGGGGGACCGAACACTGAAGCTTTCTTT. It translates to CASTLSGGPNTEAFF.